The clone carrying this T cell receptor beta chain showed up just once. No antigen is known for it. These data come from a study of post-analysis software for immune sequencing data. The CDR3 is 15 residues long. The V gene's germline CDR1 is LGHNA and CDR2 YSLEER. V was pared by 2 bases and J by 11 bases, with 14 bases of the junction left unmatched. Broader study findings: Elevated frequency relative to controls characterized four or five TRBV segments in patients, TRBV5-6, TRBV5-1 and TRBV20-1 among them.

The TCR beta cDNA libraries contained unique molecular identifiers. From the PCR reads, TCRdb called clonotypes with MiXCR, one entry per CDR3 protein. The sample includes hundreds of thousands of distinct CDR3 sequences, 25% to 30% seen only once; the top ten take 0.5% to 0.6%. The clonotype comes from a girl between 5 and 17 years old with multiple sclerosis. The sequenced material came from blood. V is TRBV4-3 and J is TRBJ2-5; 7 bases are shared with TRBD1. The CDR3 DNA follows: TGCGCCAGCAGCCAATACCAACAGGGGTACAATGAGCAGTACTTC. Protein: CASSQYQQGYNEQYF.